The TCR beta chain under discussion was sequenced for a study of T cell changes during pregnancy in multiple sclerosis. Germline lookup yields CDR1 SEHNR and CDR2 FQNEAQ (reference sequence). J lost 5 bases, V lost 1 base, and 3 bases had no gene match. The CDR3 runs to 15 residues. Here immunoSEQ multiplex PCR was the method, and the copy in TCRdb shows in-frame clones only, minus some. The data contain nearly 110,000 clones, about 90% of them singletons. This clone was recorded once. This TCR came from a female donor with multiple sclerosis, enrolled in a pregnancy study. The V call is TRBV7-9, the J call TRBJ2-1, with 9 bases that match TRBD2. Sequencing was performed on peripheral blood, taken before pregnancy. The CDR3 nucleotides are TGTGCCAGCAGCTTAGTAGCGGGAGACCACAATGAGCAGTTCTTC. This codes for CASSLVAGDHNEQFF. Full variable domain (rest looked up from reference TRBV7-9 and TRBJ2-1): DTGVSQNPRHKITKRGQNVTFRCDPISEHNRLYWYRQTLGQGPEFLTYFQNEAQLEKSRLLSDRFSAERPKGSFSTLEIQRTEQGDSAMYLCASSLVAGDHNEQFFGPGTRLTVL.